Below, 31 T cell receptor beta chains from the same sample are listed, as sequenced in a study of early T cells in non-severe SARS-CoV-2 infection. TCRdb itself ran the 5' RACE reads through MiXCR, one entry per CDR3 protein. The table shows around 70,000 distinct CDR3 sequences, with 12% occurring only once. The sequenced sample was whole blood. Source of these receptors: an adult who was a healthcare worker with PCR-confirmed SARS-CoV-2 infection or an uninfected control (not recorded which).

J is TRBJ1-4 and V is TRBV30; TRBD1 agrees at 7 bases. The CDR3 totals 14 residues. Germline values: CDR1 GTSNPN, CDR2 SVGIG (reference sequence). J gave up 8 bases and V 4 bases, and 10 bases lay outside the gene matches. CDR3 nucleotide sequence: TGTGCCTGGAACCTCCAGGGGGGTGAAGAAAAACTGTTTTTT. This encodes CAWNLQGGEEKLFF.

This clonotype was counted at least ten times. The V call is TRBV7-6, the J call TRBJ1-1; 7 nucleotides agree with TRBD1. This CDR3 spans 14 amino acids. From germline, CDR1 is SGHVS and CDR2 FNYEAQ. Trimming removed 6 bases from V and 5 bases from J; junction bases left unmatched: 9. The CDR3 is CASRQTTGVTEAFF. CDR3 nucleotides: TGTGCCAGCAGACAAACCACAGGGGTAACTGAAGCTTTCTTT.

This clonotype was seen repeatedly, ten times or more. V and J are TRBV6-5 and TRBJ2-5; no clear D. The CDR3 contains 13 residues. In germline, CDR1 is MNHEY, CDR2 SVGAGI. Trimming removed 2 bases from V and 2 bases from J, with 6 bases in between. CDR3 residues: CASSYDLQETQYF. The CDR3 DNA is TGTGCCAGCAGTTACGATCTTCAAGAGACCCAGTACTTC.

The chain is built from TRBV3-1 and TRBJ2-7; 13 bases agree with TRBD2. Trimming cost V 5 bases and J 6 bases; bases outside gene matches: 7. Germline-derived CDR1 and CDR2 are LGHDT and YNNKEL (reference sequence). The CDR3 is 15 residues long. The CDR3 DNA follows: TGTGCCAGCAGCTTACTAGCGGGAGGGTTGCGCGAGCAGTACTTC. This codes for CASSLLAGGLREQYF.

This clonotype has a handful of counts. The chain employs TRBV7-9 and TRBJ2-1; D not resolved. Germline assignment: CDR1 SEHNR and CDR2 FQNEAQ (reference sequence). With 3 bases removed from V and 4 bases from J, the gap between germline ends came to 16 bases. This CDR3 is 16 amino acids long. CDR3 sequence (DNA): TGTGCCAGCAGCTTTTTACTATCCCCTACTTACAATGAGCAGTTCTTC. Protein product: CASSFLLSPTYNEQFF.

Only a few counts were recorded for this clonotype. The J gene is TRBJ2-3, the V gene TRBV19; D unresolved. The CDR3 consists of 13 residues. CDR1 is LNHDA and CDR2 is SQIVND in the germline V gene (reference sequence). The V end lost 1 base, the J end lost 4 bases, and 6 bases lay between the germline ends. The DNA for the CDR3 is TGTGCCAGTAGTATAGCTAGGGCAGATACGCAGTATTTT. Protein: CASSIARADTQYF.

V gene TRBV6-5 combines with J gene TRBJ1-1; TRBD1 agrees at 8 bases. The CDR3 runs 14 residues. Unmatched junction bases numbered 0, after V lost 2 bases and J lost 1 base. Germline values: CDR1 MNHEY, CDR2 SVGAGI. For the CDR3, the DNA is TGTGCCAGCAGTTACGACAGGGGGAACACTGAAGCTTTCTTT. This translates into CASSYDRGNTEAFF.

This clonotype was recorded at least ten times. V and J are TRBV7-6 and TRBJ1-1; TRBD1 agrees at 10 bases. V lost 1 base to trimming and J lost 3 bases; unmatched junction nucleotides: 2. This CDR3 comprises 15 residues. Germline CDR1 SGHVS, CDR2 FNYEAQ. Written as DNA, the CDR3 is TGTGCCAGCAGCTTAGTAGGGACAGGGGACACTGAAGCTTTCTTT. Encoded protein: CASSLVGTGDTEAFF. The full variable domain, completed using reference TRBV7-6 and TRBJ1-1, is GAGVSQSPRYKVTKRGQDVALRCDPISGHVSLYWYRQALGQGPEFLTYFNYEAQQDKSGLPNDRFSAERPEGSISTLTIQRTEQRDSAMYRCASSLVGTGDTEAFFGQGTRLTVV.

The chain is built from TRBV11-2 and TRBJ2-7, with 14 bases identical to TRBD2. The CDR3 spans 17 residues. V shed 3 bases and J 5 bases; nucleotides not matched to a gene: 9. CDR1 is SGHAT, CDR2 FQNNGV, per germline. CDR3 in amino acids: CASSLTGTSGRLNEQYF. The CDR3 nucleotides are TGTGCCAGCAGCTTGACCGGGACTAGCGGGAGATTGAACGAGCAGTACTTC. The entire variable domain, with the rest obtained from reference TRBV11-2 and TRBJ2-7, is as follows: EAGVAQSPRYKIIEKRQSVAFWCNPISGHATLYWYQQILGQGPKLLIQFQNNGVVDDSQLPKDRFSAERLKGVDSTLKIQPAKLEDSAVYLCASSLTGTSGRLNEQYFGPGTRLTVT.

The chain employs TRBV29-1 and TRBJ2-7; no reliable D call. The V end was cut by 4 bases, the J end by 5 bases, with 15 bases between. CDR1 is SQVTM and CDR2 is ANQGSEA in the germline V gene. This CDR3 comprises 13 residues. The CDR3 region is CSVARAAQHEQYF. CDR3 DNA: TGCAGCGTTGCAAGGGCCGCACAACACGAGCAGTACTTC.

This clonotype turned up a few times. V usage is TRBV5-1 and J usage is TRBJ2-2; 7 nucleotides line up with TRBD1. There are 14 residues in the CDR3. Germline lookup yields CDR1 SGHRS and CDR2 YFSETQ. The trim removed 7 bases at V and 4 bases at J, leaving 7 bases unmatched. The CDR3 sequence is CASERGQGTGELFF. The CDR3 bases are TGCGCCAGCGAAAGGGGGCAAGGCACCGGGGAGCTGTTTTTT.

The CDR3 protein is CASYPLRTGRTVNQPQHF. The DNA of the CDR3 is TGTGCCAGCTATCCCCTCCGGACAGGTCGAACCGTTAATCAGCCCCAGCATTTT. The V gene is TRBV6-1, the J gene TRBJ1-5; 7 bases are a match to TRBD1. The CDR3 consists of 18 residues. V gave up 8 bases and J gave up 4 bases; unmatched junction bases: 20. Germline V gene lookup returns CDR1 MNHNS and CDR2 SASEGT.

The V and J genes are TRBV5-4 and TRBJ1-5, with D hard to call. Germline CDR1 is SGHNT and CDR2 is YYREEE (reference sequence). The CDR3 runs to 13 residues. V was pared by 0 bases and J by 6 bases, with 7 bases between. The chain's CDR3 is CASSLDVGQPQHF. The DNA of the CDR3 is TGTGCCAGCAGCTTGGACGTCGGTCAGCCCCAGCATTTT.

This clonotype came up a few times. The chain couples TRBV7-9 to TRBJ2-1; 7 bases agree with TRBD2. This CDR3 is 17 amino acids long. Germline lookup yields CDR1 SEHNR and CDR2 FQNEAQ (reference sequence). V shed 1 base, J shed 0 bases, and the junction held 6 bases outside the gene matches. CDR3 protein: CASSLEGGFSSYNEQFF. For the CDR3, the DNA is TGTGCCAGCAGCTTAGAGGGAGGGTTTAGCTCCTACAATGAGCAGTTCTTC.

V and J are TRBV29-1 and TRBJ2-2; no reliable D call. The CDR3 spans 13 residues. CDR1 and CDR2 from the germline V gene are SQVTM and ANQGSEA. Trimming left V 1 base short and J 6 bases short, with 9 bases between. The CDR3 nucleotides are TGCAGCGTTGAAGGGGTCTCGCCCGGGGAGCTGTTTTTT. It codes for CSVEGVSPGELFF.

This clonotype was detected a few times. V and J are TRBV7-9 and TRBJ1-6; D not certain. V gave up 1 base and J gave up 7 bases, with 2 bases separating them. The CDR3 contains 12 residues. CDR1 and CDR2 (germline): SEHNR, FQNEAQ (reference sequence). The CDR3 DNA sequence: TGTGCCAGCAGCTTAGAAAATTCACCCCTCCACTTT. Protein product: CASSLENSPLHF.

There are many counts of this clonotype. The rearrangement links TRBV5-6 to TRBJ2-3, with 13 nucleotides matching TRBD2. The CDR3 length is 18 residues. The junction had 4 bases not matched to a gene; V was cut back by 0 bases and J by 0 bases. Germline loops: CDR1 SGHDT, CDR2 YYEEEE. This CDR3 reads CASSLEGLAGYSTDTQYF. CDR3 coding DNA: TGTGCCAGCAGCTTGGAGGGACTAGCGGGATATAGCACAGATACGCAGTATTTT.

The table lists this clonotype with a few counts. The CDR3: CASSQRRFSGNTIYF. The CDR3 DNA reads TGTGCCAGCAGCCAACGGCGATTCTCTGGAAACACCATATATTTT. V is TRBV5-5 and J is TRBJ1-3; D unclear. Germline assignment: CDR1 SGHKS and CDR2 YYEKEE (reference sequence). V was shortened by 4 bases and J by 0 bases, with 11 bases between the two germline ends. This CDR3 contains 15 residues. Based on the CDR3 plus reference TRBV5-5 and TRBJ1-3, the full variable domain is DAGVTQSPTHLIKTRGQQVTLRCSPISGHKSVSWYQQVLGQGPQFIFQYYEKEERGRGNFPDRFSARQFPNYSSELNVNALLLGDSALYLCASSQRRFSGNTIYFGEGSWLTVV.

This clonotype appeared a few times. The V gene is TRBV10-3, the J gene TRBJ2-7; 11 bases map to TRBD1. The junction had 2 bases not matched to a gene; V was cut back by 2 bases and J by 5 bases. Per the germline V gene, CDR1 is ENHRY and CDR2 is SYGVKD. The CDR3 has 14 residues. The CDR3 spells CAISEGQGAHEQYF. For the CDR3, the DNA is TGTGCCATCAGTGAGGGACAGGGGGCCCACGAGCAGTACTTC.

The chain links TRBV29-1 to TRBJ2-1, with no clear D. The V gene's germline CDR1 is SQVTM and CDR2 ANQGSEA. This CDR3 comprises 14 residues. V was clipped by 4 bases and J by 0 bases, with 10 bases between them. The CDR3, as DNA: TGCAGCGTTGCTGGTGTCCGCTCCTACAATGAGCAGTTCTTC. Residues: CSVAGVRSYNEQFF.

This clonotype was recorded many times. J is TRBJ2-5 and V is TRBV7-9; possibly TRBD1 for D (6 bases). V was trimmed by 5 bases and J by 5 bases, leaving 15 bases between them. Germline V gene sequence: CDR1 SEHNR, CDR2 FQNEAQ (reference sequence). CDR3 length equals 14 residues. The CDR3 spells CASSKQGIPETQYF. The DNA of the CDR3 is TGTGCCAGCAGCAAGCAGGGGATTCCGGAGACCCAGTACTTC.

The gene calls are TRBV7-9 and TRBJ1-3; no definite D call. The CDR3 is made up of 14 amino acids. Germline-derived CDR1 and CDR2 are SEHNR and FQNEAQ (reference sequence). Trimming left V 0 bases short and J 3 bases short, with 6 bases between. The CDR3 protein is CASSLAALGNTIYF. Written as DNA, the CDR3 is TGTGCCAGCAGCTTAGCCGCTCTTGGAAACACCATATATTTT.

This clonotype was seen a handful of times. V is TRBV7-2 and J is TRBJ1-1; TRBD1 agrees at 8 bases. With V trimmed by 0 bases and J by 4 bases, 1 base remained unmatched. The V gene's germline CDR1 is SGHTA and CDR2 FQGNSA. The length of the CDR3 is 14 residues. CDR3 sequence (DNA): TGTGCCAGCAGCTTAGCGCAGGGGGCCACTGAAGCTTTCTTT. Protein product: CASSLAQGATEAFF.

This clonotype occurred a few times. V usage is TRBV12-3 or TRBV12-4 and J usage is TRBJ2-7; no clear D gene. Trimming stripped 8 bases from V and 0 bases from J, with 14 bases between. The CDR3 contains 14 residues. The CDR3 DNA reads as TGTGCCAGCTGTTCTGGGCTGACCTCCTACGAGCAGTACTTC. It is translated as CASCSGLTSYEQYF.

The genes are TRBV6-1 and TRBJ2-5; TRBD2 is a possible D gene (6 bases). This CDR3 has 12 residues. With 8 bases removed from V and 5 bases from J, the gap between germline ends came to 12 bases. Germline values: CDR1 MNHNS, CDR2 SASEGT. CDR3 sequence (DNA): TGTGCCAGCCGGGGACTTTCTGAGACCCAGTACTTC. This translates into CASRGLSETQYF.

The J gene is TRBJ1-1, the V gene TRBV5-4; weak D call: TRBD1 (5 bases). The CDR3 runs 14 residues. Germline lookup yields CDR1 SGHNT and CDR2 YYREEE (reference sequence). V lost 5 bases to trimming and J lost 5 bases, with 16 bases between them. In DNA form, the CDR3 reads TGTGCCAGCAGAACTGTCGGGGGGGGTACTGAAGCTTTCTTT. As protein: CASRTVGGGTEAFF.

J is TRBJ1-4 and V is TRBV3-1; D gene unclear. V lost 1 base to trimming and J lost 8 bases, with 17 bases between them. Germline values: CDR1 LGHDT, CDR2 YNNKEL (reference sequence). This CDR3 is 16 amino acids long. CDR3 in amino acids: CASSQASGIFGEKLFF. The CDR3 bases are TGTGCCAGCAGCCAAGCATCCGGGATTTTCGGCGAAAAACTGTTTTTT.

In its sample, this clonotype was seen a few times. The V and J genes are TRBV11-2 and TRBJ2-7; the match to TRBD2 covers 8 bases. The J segment lost 3 bases and the V segment lost 1 base, leaving 2 bases of the junction unmatched. CDR3 length: 14 residues. The germline V gene encodes CDR1 SGHAT and CDR2 FQNNGV. The CDR3 spells CASSLVLAGYEQYF. The CDR3, as DNA: TGTGCCAGCAGCTTAGTCCTAGCGGGCTACGAGCAGTACTTC.

This clonotype was observed at least ten times. The rearrangement joins TRBV27 to TRBJ1-6; 7 nucleotides align to TRBD1. Germline V gene data show CDR1 as MNHEY and CDR2 as SMNVEV (reference sequence). V shed 2 bases, J shed 7 bases, and the junction held 5 bases outside the gene matches. This CDR3 spans 15 amino acids. In nucleotides, the CDR3 is TGTGCCAGCAGTTTAAACCCAGGGGGGAATTCACCCCTCCACTTT. Translated, it gives CASSLNPGGNSPLHF.

This clonotype was observed a few times. The chain is built from TRBV28 and TRBJ1-5; possibly TRBD1 for D (5 bases). V was cut by 10 bases and J by 2 bases, with 24 bases left in between. In germline, CDR1 is MDHEN, CDR2 SYDVKM. This CDR3 comprises 17 residues. The CDR3 loop reads CATLGLRGIPGNQPQHF. In DNA, the CDR3 is TGTGCCACCTTAGGCCTCCGGGGGATTCCGGGCAATCAGCCCCAGCATTTT.

The chain uses TRBV7-2 and TRBJ2-1, with D maybe TRBD2 (7 bases). The CDR3 covers 16 residues. The germline CDR1 and CDR2 sequences are SGHTA and FQGNSA. The V and J ends lost 7 bases and 8 bases respectively, with 24 bases between them. CDR3 sequence reads: CASNFPLGGGTHEQFF. The CDR3 nucleotides are TGTGCCAGCAACTTCCCCTTAGGGGGGGGGACCCATGAGCAGTTCTTC. The variable domain in full, with the rest retrieved from reference TRBV7-2 and TRBJ2-1, is GAGVSQSPSNKVTEKGKDVELRCDPISGHTALYWYRQSLGQGLEFLIYFQGNSAPDKSGLPSDRFSAERTGGSVSTLTIQRTQQEDSAVYLCASNFPLGGGTHEQFFGPGTRLTVL.